Listed below are T cell receptor beta chains from one sample, sequenced in a study of T cell repertoires in cytomegalovirus infection. TCRdb re-called the reads through MiXCR, storing one row per CDR3 protein. The table has 490,000 or so distinct CDR3 sequences, around 10% seen once. Specimen: PBMCs. Receptor source: a human donor in good health (CMV status not recorded). Some clones in this sample may be carry-over from other donors' samples. CDR3s include the opening cysteine and the closing phenylalanine or tryptophan. The D gene is left open where the match is weak. Not all rows give a size; the values are once, few, many and, for expanded clones, a class.

j_call	d_call	clone_size	v_call	cdr3_aa	cdr3_nt
TRBJ2-1	.	.	TRBV29-1	CSVEAGVGDEQFF	TGCAGCGTTGAAGCGGGGGTAGGGGATGAGCAGTTCTTC
TRBJ2-5	.	many	TRBV7-8	CASSSPETQYF	TGTGCCAGCAGCTCGCCGGAGACCCAGTACTTC
TRBJ2-1	.	.	TRBV4-1	CASSQDTYEQFF	TGCGCCAGCAGCCAAGATACCTATGAGCAGTTCTTC
TRBJ2-7	TRBD1	many	TRBV7-8	CASSSLTGTGSYEQYF	TGTGCCAGCAGCTCGCTAACCGGGACAGGGTCCTACGAGCAGTACTTC
TRBJ1-1	.	many	TRBV12-3/TRBV12-4	CASSRTDSGTEAFF	TGTGCCAGCAGTAGGACAGATTCAGGCACTGAAGCTTTCTTT
TRBJ2-3	.	.	TRBV6-1	CASSIQGVRTDTQYF	TGTGCCAGCAGTATCCAGGGAGTCCGCACAGATACGCAGTATTTT
TRBJ2-3	.	many	TRBV11-3	CASSHSPSTDTQYF	TGTGCCAGCAGCCACTCCCCCAGCACAGATACGCAGTATTTT
TRBJ2-1	TRBD2	many	TRBV7-2	CASSLVAGPAVF	TGTGCCAGCAGCCTGGTAGCGGGCCCGGCGGTCTTC
TRBJ2-5	.	few	TRBV9	CASSVTVGSWETQYF	TGTGCCAGCAGCGTAACAGTGGGGTCATGGGAGACCCAGTACTTC
TRBJ2-1	.	few	TRBV7-9	CASSFKSGSYNEQFF	TGTGCCAGCAGTTTTAAATCGGGCTCCTACAATGAGCAGTTCTTC
TRBJ2-7	TRBD2	many	TRBV6-6	CASSYGTSGSYEQYF	TGTGCCAGCAGTTACGGGACTAGCGGCTCCTACGAGCAGTACTTC
TRBJ2-1	TRBD2	.	TRBV27	CASSFSVPGLAGNEQFF	TGTGCCAGCAGTTTTTCGGTCCCGGGACTAGCGGGAAATGAGCAGTTCTTC
TRBJ1-1	.	many	TRBV7-8	CATTRRAGQNTEAFF	TGTGCCACGACACGAAGGGCGGGGCAGAACACTGAAGCTTTCTTT
TRBJ2-2	.	many	TRBV24-1	CATSAPGLNTGELFF	TGTGCCACCAGTGCCCCAGGGTTGAACACCGGGGAGCTGTTTTTT
TRBJ2-3	TRBD2	many	TRBV12-3/TRBV12-4	CASSSSSGIPLSTDTQYF	TGTGCCAGCAGTAGTTCCAGCGGGATTCCCCTTAGCACAGATACGCAGTATTTT
TRBJ1-1	.	.	TRBV3-1	CASSPGRGGEAFF	TGTGCCAGCAGCCCAGGGAGGGGCGGTGAAGCTTTCTTT
TRBJ2-7	TRBD2	many	TRBV3-1	CASSRSLAGGYEQYF	TGTGCCAGCAGCAGATCACTAGCGGGAGGGTACGAGCAGTACTTC
TRBJ1-3	.	many	TRBV12-3/TRBV12-4	CASRQTGYQNTIYF	TGTGCCAGCAGACAGACAGGATACCAAAACACCATATATTTT
TRBJ1-5	.	many	TRBV2	CASSEAVGSYQPQHF	TGTGCCAGCAGTGAAGCGGTGGGATCGTATCAGCCCCAGCATTTT
TRBJ1-4	TRBD1	.	TRBV6-5	CASTPGQGAPEKLFF	TGTGCCAGCACCCCGGGACAGGGGGCGCCTGAAAAACTGTTTTTT
TRBJ1-1	TRBD1	few	TRBV4-1	CASSRSTGLNTEAFF	TGCGCCAGCAGCCGGTCGACAGGGCTGAACACTGAAGCTTTCTTT
TRBJ2-3	.	few	TRBV5-4	CASSLAGSADTQYF	TGTGCCAGCAGCTTGGCCGGGAGCGCGGATACGCAGTATTTT
TRBJ1-1	.	many	TRBV12-3/TRBV12-4	CASSSPGHWDTEAFF	TGTGCCAGCAGTTCGCCGGGACACTGGGATACTGAAGCTTTCTTT
TRBJ2-2	TRBD1	many	TRBV7-6	CASSQRTGPTGELFF	TGTGCCAGCAGCCAGCGGACAGGGCCCACCGGGGAGCTGTTTTTT
TRBJ1-2	.	.	TRBV5-5	CASSRDPAAGDGYTF	TGTGCCAGCAGCAGAGACCCGGCCGCAGGGGATGGCTACACCTTC
TRBJ2-3	.	.	TRBV20-1	CSSMKWGTDTQYF	TGCAGTTCTATGAAGTGGGGCACAGATACGCAGTATTTT
TRBJ1-4	.	many	TRBV7-2	CASSLGRIYEKLFF	TGTGCCAGCAGCTTGGGGAGGATCTATGAAAAACTGTTTTTT
TRBJ2-7	.	many	TRBV7-2	CASSEGSGRSYEQYF	TGTGCCAGCAGCGAGGGCAGCGGCCGATCCTACGAGCAGTACTTC
TRBJ2-7	TRBD2	many	TRBV28	CASSPGLAGGSPYEQYF	TGTGCCAGCAGTCCGGGACTAGCGGGAGGATCCCCCTACGAGCAGTACTTC
TRBJ2-3	TRBD2	many	TRBV19	CASSIVSGGPPTSTDTQYF	TGTGCCAGTAGTATAGTTAGCGGGGGGCCGCCGACTAGCACAGATACGCAGTATTTT
TRBJ2-7	TRBD2	.	TRBV6-1	CATSLAGNDEQYF	TGTGCCACCTCTCTAGCGGGGAATGACGAGCAGTACTTC
TRBJ2-3	.	many	TRBV11-2	CASSARRQKRTDTQYF	TGTGCCAGCAGCGCTCGTCGACAGAAGCGCACAGATACGCAGTATTTT
TRBJ2-1	TRBD1	many	TRBV7-3	CASSPRTGVNNEQFF	TGTGCCAGCAGCCCCCGGACAGGGGTTAACAATGAGCAGTTCTTC
TRBJ1-2	.	many	TRBV3-1	CASSQVEGADGYTF	TGTGCCAGCAGCCAAGTTGAAGGGGCCGATGGCTACACCTTC
TRBJ1-2	TRBD1	many	TRBV2	CASSQAGGVRTNYGYTF	TGTGCCAGCAGTCAGGCAGGGGGCGTACGGACTAACTATGGCTACACCTTC
TRBJ2-4	.	many	TRBV11-2	CASSLGQRGGIQYF	TGTGCCAGCAGCTTAGGCCAGCGAGGGGGCATTCAGTACTTC
TRBJ1-3	TRBD1	.	TRBV27	CASSQHRGLSGNTIYF	TGTGCCAGCAGTCAGCACAGGGGGCTCTCTGGAAACACCATATATTTT
TRBJ2-1	TRBD1	many	TRBV7-2	CASSPGGRGSYNEQFF	TGTGCCAGCAGCCCAGGGGGACGGGGCTCCTACAATGAGCAGTTCTTC
TRBJ2-7	.	many	TRBV28	CASSLITVNYEQYF	TGTGCCAGCAGTTTAATAACAGTTAACTACGAGCAGTACTTC
TRBJ2-3	.	many	TRBV4-2	CASSQGGGRVGSTDTQYF	TGTGCCAGCAGCCAAGGGGGGGGGCGGGTTGGCAGCACAGATACGCAGTATTTT
TRBJ2-1	TRBD2	many	TRBV12-3/TRBV12-4	CASRPGAGETYNEQFF	TGTGCCAGCAGACCCGGAGCGGGAGAGACTTACAATGAGCAGTTCTTC
TRBJ2-1	.	many	TRBV7-4	CASSDRGRGQRGNEQFF	TGTGCCAGCAGTGACCGGGGCAGGGGGCAGCGGGGCAATGAGCAGTTCTTC
TRBJ2-1	.	many	TRBV7-8	CASTPTRTTDEQFF	TGTGCCAGCACGCCAACGAGGACTACTGATGAGCAGTTCTTC
TRBJ2-1	.	many	TRBV7-3	CASSPSARSSYNEQFF	TGTGCCAGCAGCCCCTCGGCGAGAAGCTCCTACAATGAGCAGTTCTTC
TRBJ1-1	.	many	TRBV6-5	CASSLLGQTEAFF	TGTGCCAGCAGTTTGCTCGGACAGACTGAAGCTTTCTTT
TRBJ2-1	TRBD2	.	TRBV9	CASSEGSGDSYNEQFF	TGTGCCAGCAGCGAGGGTAGCGGGGACTCCTACAATGAGCAGTTCTTC
TRBJ2-7	TRBD2	few	TRBV5-1	CASSLEASGGYEQYF	TGCGCCAGCAGCTTGGAGGCTAGCGGGGGATACGAGCAGTACTTC
TRBJ2-4	.	many	TRBV15	CATSRDHGAIQYF	TGTGCCACCAGCAGAGATCATGGAGCTATTCAGTACTTC
TRBJ1-5	.	few	TRBV18	CASSPLEHGSNQPQHF	TGTGCCAGCTCACCGCTGGAACACGGTAGCAATCAGCCCCAGCATTTT
TRBJ1-2	.	.	TRBV20-1	CSARSPQLFSFFNYGYTF	TGCAGTGCTAGATCTCCCCAGCTCTTTTCATTTTTTAACTATGGCTACACCTTC
TRBJ2-7	TRBD1	many	TRBV7-9	CASSLPPGTGGDEQYF	TGTGCCAGCAGCTTACCCCCCGGGACAGGGGGCGACGAGCAGTACTTC
TRBJ1-1	.	many	TRBV6-1	CASSELGGEAFF	TGTGCCAGCAGTGAATTAGGCGGAGAAGCTTTCTTT
TRBJ2-5	.	few	TRBV5-1	CASSSLGVTTSPQYF	TGCGCCAGCAGCTCCCTTGGGGTTACCACATCACCCCAGTACTTC
TRBJ1-6	TRBD1	few	TRBV28	CASRVLGQSNSPLHF	TGTGCCAGCAGAGTCCTGGGACAGAGTAATTCACCCCTCCACTTT
TRBJ1-3	.	many	TRBV14	CASSQVDKRNTIYF	TGTGCCAGCAGCCAAGTTGACAAGAGAAACACCATATATTTT
TRBJ2-1	.	many	TRBV19	CASSDGSYAGQFF	TGTGCCAGTAGTGACGGATCCTACGCGGGGCAGTTCTTC
TRBJ2-4	.	few	TRBV29-1	CSVKSKNIQYF	TGCAGCGTTAAGAGTAAAAACATTCAGTACTTC